The following is a T cell receptor beta chain sequence with its context. The data stem from a study of blood T cell repertoires in COVID-19. The wider study: The study drew acute and convalescent COVID-19 samples from the United States, Italy and Spain.

The CDR3 runs 13 residues. V was clipped by 6 bases and J by 8 bases; unmatched bases: 4. Germline-derived CDR1 and CDR2 are SGHAT and FQNNGV. Using immunoSEQ multiplex PCR, the repertoire was profiled, and TCRdb retains in-frame clones only, with some absent. The profile shows 35,000 to 40,000 clones, around 85% of them singletons. This rearrangement joins TRBV11-2 to TRBJ1-4; 9 bases are shared with TRBD1. The TCR originated in a man older than 75 with active or convalescent COVID-19. The specimen sequenced was peripheral blood. The CDR3 is CASSLGQGEKLFF. The CDR3 DNA reads TGTGCCAGCAGTCTCGGACAGGGGGAAAAACTGTTTTTT.